The text below deals with one TCR beta chain. What antigen it recognizes has not been identified. No base quality information exists; no much larger clone differs at one position. This specimen comes from a study of blood T cell repertoires in COVID-19 (dated by TCRdb to about 2020). Study-level background: The collaborator samples originated in the United States, Italy and Spain and spanned the acute and convalescent phases of COVID-19. The material from the prospective study consisted of cDNA or gDNA derived from T cells, B-cell-depleted T cells, or PBMCs. Deeply sampled blood TCRbeta repertoires from subjects exposed to, actively infected with, or recovered from COVID-19 were included in the dataset. The repertoires were released in a freely available public database meant as a resource for research on the immune response to SARS-CoV-2. Samples were obtained from the ongoing ImmuneRACE study (first 160 participants) and from approximately 1,200 subjects provided by 6 global collaborators. A de-identified subject ID, COVID-19 status, age in years and sex were almost always included in the sample metadata. Where available, HLA class I and class II types were taken from metadata supplied by the sample provider and were not determined by assay-based typing.

Trimming removed 4 bases from V and 5 bases from J, leaving 7 bases between the germline ends. The CDR3, from cysteine to phenylalanine, totals 12 residues. Only the CDR3 part of the read is kept: 36 bases, read in frame from the first base. In the germline V gene, CDR1 corresponds to MRHNA and CDR2 to SNTAGT. Each collaborating institution followed its own protocols to collect whole blood in K2EDTA tubes. For TCRbeta analysis, collaborators shipped samples as frozen whole blood, isolated PBMCs, or DNA extracted from either of those sample types. TCRbeta CDR3 regions were amplified from genomic DNA using the immunoSEQ Assay, a bias-controlled multiplex PCR. On the authors' methods: The number of nucleated cells in each sample was estimated by amplification of reference gene primers within the assay. To quantify the absolute abundance of each unique TCRbeta CDR3 rearrangement, sequence reads were collapsed and filtered. For each sample, productive Simpson clonality was calculated as the square root of Simpson's diversity index across productive rearrangements. Entries here come from immuneACCESS through TCRdb and include only in-frame sequences with V and J called. Some clones fail to appear in such tables; in the studies checked, an unresolved V gene covers under half of the shortfall, and the cause of the remainder is unknown. The V and J calls and the clone size are those of that table, but D and trimming were determined from the DNA. The sample table shows around 140,000 clones, and 80% to 90% are seen once. Together, the top ten hold 1.5% to 2% of the sample.

What the study reported, not specific to this receptor: The quantity of clinical and demographic metadata differed by source and by participant and was supplied without curation.

Recombination joined TRBV6-4 with TRBJ2-3, with the D gene not confidently named. The sequenced sample was peripheral blood. The TCR was taken from a woman aged 45-65 years with acute or convalescent COVID-19. The CDR3 region reads CASSGPGDTQYF. The DNA sequence reads TGTGCCAGCAGTGGTCCGGGAGATACGCAGTATTTT.